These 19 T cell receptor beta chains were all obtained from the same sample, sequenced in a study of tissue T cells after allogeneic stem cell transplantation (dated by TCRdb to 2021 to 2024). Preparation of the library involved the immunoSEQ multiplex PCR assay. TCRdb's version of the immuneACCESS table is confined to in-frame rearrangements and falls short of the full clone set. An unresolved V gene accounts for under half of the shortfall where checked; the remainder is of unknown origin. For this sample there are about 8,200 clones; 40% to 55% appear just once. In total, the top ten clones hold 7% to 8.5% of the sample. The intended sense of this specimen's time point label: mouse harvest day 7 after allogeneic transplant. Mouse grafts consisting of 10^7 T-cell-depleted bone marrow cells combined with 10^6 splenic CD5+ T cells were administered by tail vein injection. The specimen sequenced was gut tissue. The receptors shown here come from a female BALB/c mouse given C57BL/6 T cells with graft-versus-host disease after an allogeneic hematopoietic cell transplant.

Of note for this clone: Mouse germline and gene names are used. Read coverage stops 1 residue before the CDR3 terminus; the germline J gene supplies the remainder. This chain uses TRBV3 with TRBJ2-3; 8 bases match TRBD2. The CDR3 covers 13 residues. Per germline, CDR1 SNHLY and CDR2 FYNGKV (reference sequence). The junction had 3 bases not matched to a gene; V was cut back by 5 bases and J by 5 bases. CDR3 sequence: CASSATGVETLYF. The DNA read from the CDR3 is TGTGCCAGCAGCGCGACTGGGGTAGAAACGCTGTAT.

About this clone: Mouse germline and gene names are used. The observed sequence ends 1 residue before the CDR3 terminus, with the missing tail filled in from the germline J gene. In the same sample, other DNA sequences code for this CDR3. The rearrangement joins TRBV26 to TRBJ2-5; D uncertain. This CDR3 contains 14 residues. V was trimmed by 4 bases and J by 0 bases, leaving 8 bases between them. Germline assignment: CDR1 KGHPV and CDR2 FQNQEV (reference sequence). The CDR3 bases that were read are TGTGCCAGCAGTCCTACAGTTAACCAAGACACCCAGTAC. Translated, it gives CASSPTVNQDTQY. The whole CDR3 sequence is CASSPTVNQDTQYF. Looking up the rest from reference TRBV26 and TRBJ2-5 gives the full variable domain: NSKVIQTPRYLVKGQGQKAKMRCIPEKGHPVVFWYQQNKNNEFKFLINFQNQEVLQQIDMTEKRFSAECPSNSPCSLEIQSSEAGDSALYLCASSPTVNQDTQYFGPGTRLLVL.

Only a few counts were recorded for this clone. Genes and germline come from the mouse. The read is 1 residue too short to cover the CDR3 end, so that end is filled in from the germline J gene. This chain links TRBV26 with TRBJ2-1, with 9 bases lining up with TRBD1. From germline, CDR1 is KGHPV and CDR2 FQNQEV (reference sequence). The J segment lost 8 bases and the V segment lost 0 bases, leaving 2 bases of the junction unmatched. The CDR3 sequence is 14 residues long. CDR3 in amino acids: CASSLSGQGTEQFF. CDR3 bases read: TGTGCCAGCAGTCTGTCGGGACAGGGAACTGAGCAGTTC.

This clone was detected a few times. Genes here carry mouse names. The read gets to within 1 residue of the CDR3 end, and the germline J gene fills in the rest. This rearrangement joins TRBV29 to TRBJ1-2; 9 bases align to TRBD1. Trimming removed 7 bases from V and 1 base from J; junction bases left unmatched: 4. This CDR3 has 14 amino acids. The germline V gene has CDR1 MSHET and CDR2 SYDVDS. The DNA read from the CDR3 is TGTGCTAGCATTCACAGGGGGCTAAACTCCGACTACACC. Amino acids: CASIHRGLNSDYT. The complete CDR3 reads CASIHRGLNSDYTF.

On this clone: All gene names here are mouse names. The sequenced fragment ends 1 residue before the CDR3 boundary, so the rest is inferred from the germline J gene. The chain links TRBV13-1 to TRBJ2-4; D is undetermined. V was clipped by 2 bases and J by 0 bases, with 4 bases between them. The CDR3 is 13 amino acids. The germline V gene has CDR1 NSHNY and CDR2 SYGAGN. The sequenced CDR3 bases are TGTGCCAGCAGTGAGGCAAGTCAAAACACCTTGTAC. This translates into CASSEASQNTLY. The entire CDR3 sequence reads CASSEASQNTLYF.

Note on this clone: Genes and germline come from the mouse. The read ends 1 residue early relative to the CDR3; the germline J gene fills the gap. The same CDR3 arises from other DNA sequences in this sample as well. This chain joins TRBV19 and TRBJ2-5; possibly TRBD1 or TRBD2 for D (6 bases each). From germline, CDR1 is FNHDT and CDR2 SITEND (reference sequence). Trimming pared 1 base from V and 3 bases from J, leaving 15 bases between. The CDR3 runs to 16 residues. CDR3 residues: CASSIRGGGRQDTQYF. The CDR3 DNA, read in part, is TGTGCCAGCAGTATACGCGGGGGCGGGCGGCAAGACACCCAGTAC.

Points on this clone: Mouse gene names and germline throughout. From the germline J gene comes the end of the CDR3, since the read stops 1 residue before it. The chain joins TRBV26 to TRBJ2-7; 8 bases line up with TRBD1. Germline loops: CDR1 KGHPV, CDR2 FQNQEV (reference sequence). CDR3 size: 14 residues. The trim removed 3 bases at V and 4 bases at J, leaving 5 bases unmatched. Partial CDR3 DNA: TGTGCCAGCAGTCTCCGGGACAGGACATATGAACAGTAC. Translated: CASSLRDRTYEQY. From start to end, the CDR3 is CASSLRDRTYEQYF.

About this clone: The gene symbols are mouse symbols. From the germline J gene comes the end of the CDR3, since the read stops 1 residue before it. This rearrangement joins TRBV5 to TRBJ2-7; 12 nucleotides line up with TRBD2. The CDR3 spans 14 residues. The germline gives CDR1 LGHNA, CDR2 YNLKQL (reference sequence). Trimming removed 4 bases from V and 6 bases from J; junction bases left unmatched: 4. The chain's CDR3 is CASSPGLGGFEQYF. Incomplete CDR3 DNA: TGTGCCAGCAGCCCGGGACTGGGGGGTTTTGAACAGTAC.

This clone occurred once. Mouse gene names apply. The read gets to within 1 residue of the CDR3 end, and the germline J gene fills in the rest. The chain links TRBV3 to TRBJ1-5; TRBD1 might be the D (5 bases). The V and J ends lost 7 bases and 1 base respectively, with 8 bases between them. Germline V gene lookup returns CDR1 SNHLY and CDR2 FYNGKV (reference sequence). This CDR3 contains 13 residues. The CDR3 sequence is CASNRDNNQAPLF. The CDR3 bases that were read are TGTGCCAGCAACCGGGACAACAACCAGGCTCCGCTT.

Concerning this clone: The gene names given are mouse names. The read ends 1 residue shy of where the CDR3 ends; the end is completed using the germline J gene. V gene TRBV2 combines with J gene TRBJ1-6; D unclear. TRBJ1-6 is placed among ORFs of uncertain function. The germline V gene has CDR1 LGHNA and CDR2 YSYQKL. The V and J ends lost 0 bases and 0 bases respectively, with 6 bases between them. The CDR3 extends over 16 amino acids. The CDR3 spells CASSQDRNSYNSPLYF. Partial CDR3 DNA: TGTGCCAGCAGCCAAGACAGGAATTCCTATAATTCGCCCCTCTAC.

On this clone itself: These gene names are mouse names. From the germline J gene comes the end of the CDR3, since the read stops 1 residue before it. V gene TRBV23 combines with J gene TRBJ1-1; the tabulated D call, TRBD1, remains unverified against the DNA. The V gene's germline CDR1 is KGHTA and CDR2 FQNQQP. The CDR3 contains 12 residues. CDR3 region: CSSSQQDTEVFF. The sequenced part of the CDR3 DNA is TGCTCCAGCAGTCAACAGGACACAGAAGTCTTC.

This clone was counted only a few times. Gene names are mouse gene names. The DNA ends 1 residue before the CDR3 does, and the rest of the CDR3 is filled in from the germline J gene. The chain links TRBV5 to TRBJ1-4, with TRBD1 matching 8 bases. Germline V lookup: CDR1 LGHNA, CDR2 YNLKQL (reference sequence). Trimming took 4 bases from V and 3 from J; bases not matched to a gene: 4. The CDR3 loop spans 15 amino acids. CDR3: CASSRQQGANERLFF. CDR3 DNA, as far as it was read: TGTGCCAGCAGCCGTCAACAGGGGGCCAACGAAAGATTATTT.

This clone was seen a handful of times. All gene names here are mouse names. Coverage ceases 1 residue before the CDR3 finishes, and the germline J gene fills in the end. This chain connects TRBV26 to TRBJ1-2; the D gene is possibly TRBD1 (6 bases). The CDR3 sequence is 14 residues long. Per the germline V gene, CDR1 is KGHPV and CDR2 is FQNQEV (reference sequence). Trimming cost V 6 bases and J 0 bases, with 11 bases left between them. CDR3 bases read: TGTGCCAGCAGACAGGGAGGGCCAAACTCCGACTACACC. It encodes CASRQGGPNSDYT. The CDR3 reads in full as CASRQGGPNSDYTF. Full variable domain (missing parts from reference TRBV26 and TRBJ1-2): NSKVIQTPRYLVKGQGQKAKMRCIPEKGHPVVFWYQQNKNNEFKFLINFQNQEVLQQIDMTEKRFSAECPSNSPCSLEIQSSEAGDSALYLCASRQGGPNSDYTFGSGTRLLVI.

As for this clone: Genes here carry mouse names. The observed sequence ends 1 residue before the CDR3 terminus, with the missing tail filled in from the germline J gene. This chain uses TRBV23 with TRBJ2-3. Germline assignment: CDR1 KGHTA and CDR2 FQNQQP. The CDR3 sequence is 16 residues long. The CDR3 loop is CSSSQSFGGPAETLYF. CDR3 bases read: TGCTCCAGCAGTCAATCGTTCGGGGGACCCGCAGAAACGCTGTAT.

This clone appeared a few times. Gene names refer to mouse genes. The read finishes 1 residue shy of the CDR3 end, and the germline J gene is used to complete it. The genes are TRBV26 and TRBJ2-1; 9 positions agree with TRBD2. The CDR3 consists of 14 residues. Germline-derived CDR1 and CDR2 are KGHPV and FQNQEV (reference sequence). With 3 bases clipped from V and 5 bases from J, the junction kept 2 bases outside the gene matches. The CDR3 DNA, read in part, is TGTGCCAGCAGTCTCTGGGGGGGAGATGCTGAGCAGTTC. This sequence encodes CASSLWGGDAEQF. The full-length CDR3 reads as CASSLWGGDAEQFF.

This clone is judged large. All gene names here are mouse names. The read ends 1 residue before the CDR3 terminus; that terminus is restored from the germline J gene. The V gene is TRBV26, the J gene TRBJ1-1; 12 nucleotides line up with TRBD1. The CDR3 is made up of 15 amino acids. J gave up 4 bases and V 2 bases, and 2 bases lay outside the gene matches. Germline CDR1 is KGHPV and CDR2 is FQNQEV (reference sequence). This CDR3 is CASSLGTGGGTEVFF. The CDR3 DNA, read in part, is TGTGCCAGCAGTCTGGGGACAGGGGGCGGCACAGAAGTCTTC.

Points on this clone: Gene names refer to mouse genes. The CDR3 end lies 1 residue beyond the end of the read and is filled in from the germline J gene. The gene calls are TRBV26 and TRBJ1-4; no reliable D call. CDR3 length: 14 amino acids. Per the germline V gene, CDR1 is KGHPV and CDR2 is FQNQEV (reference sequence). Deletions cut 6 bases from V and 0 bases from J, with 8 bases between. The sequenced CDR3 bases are TGTGCCAGCAGCTACAGCATTTCCAACGAAAGATTATTT. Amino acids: CASSYSISNERLF. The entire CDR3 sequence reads CASSYSISNERLFF.

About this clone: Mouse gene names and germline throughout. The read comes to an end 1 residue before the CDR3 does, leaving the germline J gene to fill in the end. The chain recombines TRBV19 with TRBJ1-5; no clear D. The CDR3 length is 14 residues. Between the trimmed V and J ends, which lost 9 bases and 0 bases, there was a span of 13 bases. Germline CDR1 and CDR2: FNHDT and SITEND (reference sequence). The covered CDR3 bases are TGTGCCATCCCCGACAAATATAACAACCAGGCTCCGCTT. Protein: CAIPDKYNNQAPL. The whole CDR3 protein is CAIPDKYNNQAPLF.

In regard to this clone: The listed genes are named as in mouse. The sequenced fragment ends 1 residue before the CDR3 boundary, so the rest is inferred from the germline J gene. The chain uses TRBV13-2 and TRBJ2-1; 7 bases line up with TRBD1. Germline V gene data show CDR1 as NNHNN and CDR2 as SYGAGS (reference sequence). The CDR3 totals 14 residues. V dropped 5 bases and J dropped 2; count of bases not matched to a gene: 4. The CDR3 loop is CASGPGTDYAEQFF. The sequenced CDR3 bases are TGTGCCAGCGGCCCCGGGACAGACTATGCTGAGCAGTTC.